This T cell receptor (beta chain) stems from a study of blood T cell repertoires in COVID-19. The authors' processing: Scientists estimated how many nucleated cells there were by amplifying reference gene primers. The protocol was immunoSEQ multiplex PCR, while the TCRdb copy is restricted to in-frame clones and leaves out a portion. That table gives V, J and clone size, and the DNA gave D and trimming. The table has 47,000 or so clones, 81% seen once; the top ten hold around 22%. The germline V and J ends were trimmed by 4 bases and 1 base, with 7 bases remaining between them. Germline V gene data show CDR1 as MNHEY and CDR2 as SVGAGI. This CDR3 region has 14 residues.

The chain couples TRBV6-5 to TRBJ2-2; D may be TRBD1 (6 bases). The TCR originated in a woman over 75 with COVID-19, enrolled during active disease. Specimen: peripheral blood. CDR3 sequence: CASSWTVNTGELFF. For the CDR3, the DNA is TGTGCCAGCAGTTGGACAGTGAACACCGGGGAGCTGTTTTTT.